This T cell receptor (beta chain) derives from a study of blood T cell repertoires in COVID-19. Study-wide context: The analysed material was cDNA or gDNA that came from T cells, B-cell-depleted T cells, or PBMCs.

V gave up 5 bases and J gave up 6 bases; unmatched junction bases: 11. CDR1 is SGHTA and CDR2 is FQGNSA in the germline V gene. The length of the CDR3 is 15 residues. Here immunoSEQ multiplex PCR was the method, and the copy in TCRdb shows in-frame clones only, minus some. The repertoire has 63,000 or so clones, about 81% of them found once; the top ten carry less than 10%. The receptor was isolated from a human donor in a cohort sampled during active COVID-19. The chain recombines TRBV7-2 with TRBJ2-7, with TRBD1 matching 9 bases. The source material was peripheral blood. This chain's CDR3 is CASSPSRDRVREQYF. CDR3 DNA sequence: TGTGCCAGCAGCCCGTCCCGGGACAGGGTACGCGAGCAGTACTTC.